The TCR beta chain under discussion was sequenced for a study of T cell repertoires in cytomegalovirus infection. General study results and limits: CMV carriers having the relevant HLA were flagged by cumulative public TCR beta family frequency.

This CDR3 is 14 amino acids long. In germline, CDR1 is MGHDK, CDR2 SYGVNS. J gave up 0 bases and V 7 bases, and 5 bases lay outside the gene matches. MiXCR, applied by TCRdb to the reads, yields one record per CDR3 protein. The table lists approximately 730,000 distinct CDR3 sequences, about 27% of them singletons. The sample holds a few counts of this clonotype. Its antigen is not known. The sequence was obtained from a human donor in good health (CMV status not recorded). Some clones in this sample may be carry-over from other donors' samples. The chain carries TRBV25-1 and TRBJ1-1; the match to TRBD1 covers 7 bases. The sample here was cultured CD8+ T cells from PBMCs, taken from culture after CMV antigen stimulation. CDR3 coding DNA: TGTGCCAGCAATACAGGGGTTATGAACACTGAAGCTTTCTTT. Its translation is CASNTGVMNTEAFF.